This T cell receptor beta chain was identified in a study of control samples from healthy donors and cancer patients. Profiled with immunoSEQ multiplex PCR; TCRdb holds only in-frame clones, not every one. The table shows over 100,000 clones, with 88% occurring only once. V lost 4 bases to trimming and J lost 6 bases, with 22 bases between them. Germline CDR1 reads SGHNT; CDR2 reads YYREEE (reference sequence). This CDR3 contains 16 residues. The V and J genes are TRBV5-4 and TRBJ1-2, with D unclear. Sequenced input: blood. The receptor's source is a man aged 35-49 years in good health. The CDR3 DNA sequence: TGTGCCAGCAGCAAATTCGCCGAGCGTACAGTCGATGGCTACACCTTC. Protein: CASSKFAERTVDGYTF. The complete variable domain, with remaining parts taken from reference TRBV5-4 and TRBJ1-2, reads ETGVTQSPTHLIKTRGQQVTLRCSSQSGHNTVSWYQQALGQGPQFIFQYYREEENGRGNFPPRFSGLQFPNYSSELNVNALELDDSALYLCASSKFAERTVDGYTFGSGTRLTVV.